Detailed here is one TCR beta chain. What it binds is unknown. Researchers reported that TCR beta cDNA libraries carried unique molecular identifiers. T cells numbering about 0.9 to 10 million yielded cDNA molecules that totaled roughly 500,000. TCRdb re-called the PCR reads with MiXCR, one entry per CDR3 protein. The sample lists 650,000 to 850,000 distinct CDR3 sequences, roughly 50% occurring once. CDR1 and CDR2 from the germline V gene are SGHTA and FQGNSA. The CDR3 contains 17 residues. The junction had 6 bases not matched to a gene; V was cut back by 0 bases and J by 1 base. This specimen comes from a study of post-analysis software for immune sequencing data. In the study overall: Patients had relapsing-remitting, secondary progressive or progressive-relapsing multiple sclerosis; some lacked subtype.

Study conclusions and caveats: Batch-matched samples strongly co-clustered by F measure. Included in a set of 5 or 6 TRBV segments more frequent in patients than controls were TRBV5-6, TRBV5-1 and TRBV20-1. The normalized Chao1 diversity of multiple sclerosis patients was significantly lower than that of controls.

The sequence derives from a girl aged 5-17 years with multiple sclerosis. The V call is TRBV7-2, the J call TRBJ2-7; 10 nucleotides match TRBD1. Input material: blood. CDR3 residues: CASSLATGGLLSYEQYF. CDR3 bases: TGTGCCAGCAGCTTAGCGACAGGGGGCCTATTATCCTACGAGCAGTACTTC.